The 21 T cell receptor beta chains below were found in one sample sequenced in a study of blood T cell repertoires in COVID-19. Data came from immunoSEQ multiplex PCR; TCRdb stores just in-frame clones and leaves some out. The sample lists under 45,000 clones, 84% occurring once. The sequenced sample consisted of peripheral blood. The receptors derive from a human donor in a cohort sampled during active COVID-19.

V usage is TRBV28 and J usage is TRBJ1-1, with TRBD1 as a possible D gene (5 bases). Germline V CDR1 and CDR2: MDHEN, SYDVKM. V shed 2 bases and J shed 9 bases, with 10 bases lying between them. The CDR3 has 12 residues. The CDR3 loop reads CASSLRGTKAFF. The CDR3 DNA follows: TGTGCCAGCAGTTTACGGGGGACTAAAGCTTTCTTT.

The V gene is TRBV3-1 (or the pseudogene TRBV3-2), the J gene TRBJ2-3; D is uncertain. The V end lost 0 bases, the J end lost 0 bases, and 4 bases lay between the germline ends. This CDR3 contains 14 residues. Germline values: CDR1 LGHDT, CDR2 YNNKEL (reference sequence). The CDR3 DNA reads as TGTGCCAGCAGCCAAGAACTCAGCACAGATACGCAGTATTTT. It is translated as CASSQELSTDTQYF.

Note on this clone: Germline and junction disagree at one end, which may indicate a read error. The V gene is TRBV4-2, the J gene TRBJ1-6, with TRBD1 identical over 7 bases. The CDR3 covers 14 residues. CDR1 and CDR2 from the germline V gene are LGHNA and YNFKEQ. The CDR3 DNA is TGTGCCAGCAGCCTCGCGGACAGGCCTTCAGCCCTCCACTTT. Translating it yields CASSLADRPSALHF.

The rearrangement joins TRBV5-1 to TRBJ2-1; 7 nucleotides align to TRBD2. There are 13 residues in the CDR3. V trimming: 2 bases; J trimming: 9 bases; junction bases outside the gene matches: 5. CDR1 SGHRS and CDR2 YFSETQ come from the germline V gene. CDR3 amino acids: CASSFTSEGEQFF. The CDR3 bases are TGCGCCAGCAGCTTTACTAGCGAGGGTGAGCAGTTCTTC.

The chain couples TRBV9 to TRBJ1-3; D gene unclear. This CDR3 has 16 residues. Germline V gene data show CDR1 as SGDLS and CDR2 as YYNGEE. Trimming left V 0 bases short and J 0 bases short, with 10 bases between. The CDR3: CASSVGPGASGNTIYF. The DNA for the CDR3 is TGTGCCAGCAGCGTAGGTCCAGGTGCCTCTGGAAACACCATATATTTT.

This clone appeared a single time. The chain employs TRBV6-4 and TRBJ2-1, with TRBD1 matching over 9 bases. The CDR3 consists of 13 residues. CDR1 and CDR2 from the germline V gene are MRHNA and SNTAGT. V lost 4 bases to trimming and J lost 8 bases; unmatched junction nucleotides: 3. CDR3 residues: CASSGDRAHEQFF. Here the CDR3 DNA reads TGTGCCAGCAGTGGGGACAGGGCCCATGAGCAGTTCTTC.

The rearrangement joins TRBV19 to TRBJ2-2; weak D call: TRBD1 (6 bases). V lost 7 bases, J lost 6 bases, and 12 bases lay in between. From germline, CDR1 is LNHDA and CDR2 SQIVND (reference sequence). The CDR3 runs 13 residues. The CDR3 DNA reads as TGTGCCAGTAAAAACAGGGACCCCGGGGAGCTGTTTTTT. It specifies CASKNRDPGELFF. Based on the CDR3 plus reference TRBV19 and TRBJ2-2, the full variable domain is DGGITQSPKYLFRKEGQNVTLSCEQNLNHDAMYWYRQDPGQGLRLIYYSQIVNDFQKGDIAEGYSVSREKKESFPLTVTSAQKNPTAFYLCASKNRDPGELFFGEGSRLTVL.

CDR3 region: CASSRWDYVTDTQYF. CDR3 DNA: TGTGCCAGCAGCCGCTGGGACTACGTCACAGATACGCAGTATTTT. This chain connects TRBV3-1 (or the pseudogene TRBV3-2) to TRBJ2-3; 7 bases fit TRBD2. The CDR3 is 15 residues long. Germline CDR1 LGHDT, CDR2 YNNKEL (reference sequence). V dropped 4 bases and J dropped 2; count of bases not matched to a gene: 6.

The rearrangement links TRBV7-9 to TRBJ1-6; D is possibly TRBD1 (6 bases). Germline CDR1 SEHNR, CDR2 FQNEAQ (reference sequence). This CDR3 comprises 15 residues. Trimming cost V 1 base and J 10 bases, with 14 bases left between them. CDR3 sequence reads: CASSLGGRGGSPLHF. The CDR3 bases are TGTGCCAGCAGCTTAGGGGGCAGGGGTGGATCACCCCTCCACTTT.

The J gene is TRBJ1-1, the V gene TRBV11-2; possibly TRBD1 for D (6 bases). Germline V gene sequence: CDR1 SGHAT, CDR2 FQNNGV. V was trimmed by 1 base and J by 0 bases, leaving 9 bases between them. This CDR3 spans 15 amino acids. CDR3 residues: CASSLAGTLNTEAFF. The CDR3 DNA reads as TGTGCCAGCAGCTTAGCGGGGACATTGAACACTGAAGCTTTCTTT.

The chain recombines TRBV5-5 with TRBJ2-7; maybe TRBD1 (6 bases). Looked up from germline, CDR1 is SGHKS and CDR2 is YYEKEE (reference sequence). Trimming pared 3 bases from V and 3 bases from J, leaving 13 bases between. CDR3 length: 14 residues. CDR3 sequence: CASSYQGQHYEQYV. The CDR3 nucleotides are TGTGCCAGCAGCTACCAAGGACAGCACTACGAGCAGTACGTC.

The chain recombines TRBV6-1 with TRBJ2-2; D possibly corresponds to TRBD1 (6 bases). V lost 2 bases and J 7 bases, leaving 11 bases between the germline ends. Looked up from germline, CDR1 is MNHNS and CDR2 is SASEGT. CDR3 length: 14 amino acids. Here the CDR3 reads CASSEHRVDGELFF. CDR3 in DNA: TGTGCCAGCAGTGAACACAGGGTTGACGGGGAGCTGTTTTTT.

The J gene is TRBJ1-2, the V gene TRBV19, with D possibly being TRBD1 (6 bases). This CDR3 spans 12 amino acids. With 5 bases removed from V and 5 bases from J, the gap between germline ends came to 9 bases. Germline V CDR1 and CDR2: LNHDA, SQIVND (reference sequence). The CDR3 DNA reads as TGTGCCAGTAGTCCTCAGGGGTATGGCTACACCTTC. It is translated as CASSPQGYGYTF.

V usage is TRBV29-1 and J usage is TRBJ2-1; D may be TRBD2 (6 bases). From germline, CDR1 is SQVTM and CDR2 ANQGSEA. The CDR3 contains 13 residues. Trimming cost V 4 bases and J 9 bases, with 16 bases left between them. This chain's CDR3 is CSVAQGGISEQFF. The CDR3 coding sequence is TGCAGCGTTGCGCAGGGAGGTATTAGTGAGCAGTTCTTC.

The chain combines TRBV5-8 with TRBJ1-5, with D possibly TRBD1 on 6 matching bases. The CDR3 is made up of 13 amino acids. The germline V gene encodes CDR1 SGHTS and CDR2 YDEGEE. V was cut by 4 bases and J by 3 bases, with 8 bases left in between. The CDR3 protein is CASSHRDNQPQHF. In nucleotides, the CDR3 is TGTGCCAGCAGCCACAGGGACAATCAGCCCCAGCATTTT.

V usage is TRBV6-2 or TRBV6-3 and J usage is TRBJ1-1, with D possibly matching TRBD1 (5 bases). The CDR3 spans 15 residues. Germline CDR1 reads MNHEY; CDR2 reads SVGEGT. The V end was cut by 4 bases, the J end by 7 bases, with 19 bases between. CDR3: CASSSGDWKGFEAFF. The DNA of the CDR3 is TGTGCCAGCAGTTCCGGGGACTGGAAAGGATTTGAAGCTTTCTTT.

The V and J genes are TRBV6-6 and TRBJ2-2; D is possibly TRBD2 (6 bases). CDR1 and CDR2 (germline): MNHNY, SVGAGI (reference sequence). Deletions cut 2 bases from V and 11 bases from J, with 9 bases between. The CDR3 is 12 residues long. CDR3 sequence reads: CASSYNGGELFF. Written as DNA, the CDR3 is TGTGCCAGCAGTTACAACGGGGGAGAGCTGTTTTTT.

V and J are TRBV11-3 and TRBJ2-3; D not resolved. V was shortened by 5 bases and J by 4 bases, with 13 bases between the two germline ends. This CDR3 has 14 amino acids. CDR1 and CDR2 (germline): SGHNT, YENEEA. The CDR3 DNA reads TGTGCCAGCAGCCCCGATAAAAGAGCAGATACGCAGTATTTT. Translation: CASSPDKRADTQYF. The full variable domain, its missing parts supplied by reference TRBV11-3 and TRBJ2-3, is EAGVVQSPRYKIIEKKQPVAFWCNPISGHNTLYWYLQNLGQGPELLIRYENEEAVDDSQLPKDRFSAERLKGVDSTLKIQPAELGDSAVYLCASSPDKRADTQYFGPGTRLTVL.

This chain connects TRBV27 to TRBJ2-3, with 9 bases identical to TRBD1. In germline, CDR1 is MNHEY, CDR2 SMNVEV (reference sequence). The CDR3 is 15 residues long. Losses at the gene ends were 7 bases for V and 1 base for J; bases not matched to a gene: 6. In nucleotides, the CDR3 is TGTGCCAGCAAGAACAGGGGGCTCGGCACAGATACGCAGTATTTT. Its protein product is CASKNRGLGTDTQYF.

The chain employs TRBV28 and TRBJ1-2, with TRBD1 as a possible D gene (6 bases). The V and J ends lost 6 bases and 9 bases respectively, with 14 bases between them. The CDR3 has 12 amino acids. Germline CDR1 is MDHEN and CDR2 is SYDVKM. The CDR3 nucleotides are TGTGCCAGCAGCCAGGGAGGGGGTCGCTACACCTTC. It is translated as CASSQGGGRYTF.

The J gene is TRBJ1-2, the V gene TRBV7-6; D is perhaps TRBD1 (6 bases). This CDR3 comprises 15 residues. Trimming took 2 bases from V and 0 from J, leaving 10 bases between them. The germline V gene has CDR1 SGHVS and CDR2 FNYEAQ. The CDR3: CASSLQQGTNYGYTF. Written as DNA, the CDR3 is TGTGCCAGCAGCTTACAACAGGGAACTAACTATGGCTACACCTTC.